The source of this T cell receptor beta chain is a study of T cell repertoires in cytomegalovirus infection. Across the study: Signatures in public TCR beta sequences pointed to both CMV infection and matching HLA type.

This clonotype appeared once. Its antigen remains unidentified. Broader study findings: Of the TCR beta families, the public ones yielded a cumulative frequency that identified carriers of CMV plus the relevant HLA. Dominating the ex vivo response were HLA-C-restricted CMV-specific TCR beta clonotypes.

One entry per CDR3 protein, called by TCRdb with MiXCR from the reads. Of approximately 290,000 distinct CDR3 sequences listed, roughly 23% were seen once; the top ten hold about 15%. Trimming stripped 1 base from V and 7 bases from J, with 16 bases between. The CDR3 contains 16 residues. In germline, CDR1 is MDHEN, CDR2 SYDVKM. The chain recombines TRBV28 with TRBJ1-4; D is uncertain. Sequenced material: PBMCs. This TCR came from a human donor in good health (CMV status not recorded). Some clones in this sample may be carry-over from other donors' samples. DNA for the CDR3: TGTGCCAGCAGTTTATCCCAGCCTATCAACCCTGAAAAACTGTTTTTT. This gives the protein CASSLSQPINPEKLFF.